These 11 T cell receptor beta chains were all obtained from the same sample, sequenced in a study of T cells in women clearing cervical HPV infection. Measured with immunoSEQ multiplex PCR; TCRdb has only the in-frame clones, and not every one. This table lists roughly 23,000 clones. The sample consisted of blood buffy coat. These receptors all stem from a woman between 18 and 70 years old with a cervical HPV16 infection that either progressed to CIN3+ or cleared (not recorded which).

Details on this clone: The missing CDR3 end, 3 residues past where the read stops, is filled in from the germline J gene. The V gene is TRBV11-2, the J gene TRBJ1-1; D is perhaps TRBD1 (5 bases). CDR1 is SGHAT and CDR2 is FQNNGV in the germline V gene. This CDR3 has 13 amino acids. The V end was cut by 7 bases, the J end by 4 bases, with 13 bases between. The sequenced part of the CDR3 DNA is TGTGCCAGCATCCGGGCAGGGTTCACTGAA. Its translation is CASIRAGFTE. The whole CDR3 region reads CASIRAGFTEAFF.

On this clone: The sequenced fragment ends 3 residues before the CDR3 boundary, so the rest is inferred from the germline J gene. V usage is TRBV6-2 or TRBV6-3 and J usage is TRBJ1-5; weak D call: TRBD1 (5 bases). Deletions cut 6 bases from V and 3 bases from J, with 9 bases between. This CDR3 has 13 amino acids. Germline V gene sequence: CDR1 MNHEY, CDR2 SVGEGT. CDR3 sequence: CASRGHVNQPQHF. The DNA read from the CDR3 is TGTGCCAGCAGAGGACACGTCAATCAGCCC.

Comment on this clone: The read ends 3 residues before the CDR3 terminus; that terminus is restored from the germline J gene. The chain carries TRBV7-9 and TRBJ2-1, with 8 bases aligning to TRBD1. This CDR3 has 15 residues. Germline CDR1 SEHNR, CDR2 FQNEAQ (reference sequence). The V gene end was trimmed by 5 bases and the J gene end by 3 bases; junction bases not matched to a gene: 6. The CDR3 bases that were read are TGTGCCAGCAGCCCCCGACAGGGGATCTACAATGAG. This codes for CASSPRQGIYNE. The whole CDR3 protein is CASSPRQGIYNEQFF.

As to this clone: The read gets to within 3 residues of the CDR3 end, and the germline J gene fills in the rest. The chain carries TRBV2 and TRBJ1-6, with D perhaps matching TRBD1 (6 bases). The CDR3 spans 13 residues. The V and J ends lost 3 bases and 9 bases respectively, with 9 bases between them. CDR1 and CDR2 (germline): SNHLY, FYNNEI. The sequenced part of the CDR3 DNA is TGTGCCAGCAGTGATAGGGACATTTCACCC. It encodes CASSDRDISP. The full CDR3 reads CASSDRDISPLHF.

Of note for this clone: The read terminates 3 residues ahead of where the CDR3 ends, so the germline J gene completes it. V is TRBV20-1 and J is TRBJ1-5, with 8 bases aligning to TRBD1. With V trimmed by 5 bases and J by 6 bases, 6 bases remained unmatched. The CDR3 spans 13 residues. Germline V gene data show CDR1 as DFQATT and CDR2 as SNEGSKA (reference sequence). The DNA read from the CDR3 is TGCAGTGCTGGGCCAGGGGGCGGTCAGCCC. It encodes CSAGPGGGQP. The full CDR3 is CSAGPGGGQPQHF.

A remark on this clone: The read ends 3 residues before the CDR3 terminus; that terminus is restored from the germline J gene. The V call is TRBV19, the J call TRBJ2-2; 9 nucleotides match TRBD2. V lost 1 base to trimming and J lost 0 bases; unmatched junction nucleotides: 6. Germline V gives CDR1 LNHDA, CDR2 SQIVND (reference sequence). The CDR3 has 18 residues. This CDR3 is CASSIGRLAGANTGELFF. CDR3 DNA, as far as it was read: TGTGCCAGTAGTATAGGCCGGTTAGCGGGAGCGAACACCGGGGAG.

As for this clone: The read terminates 3 residues ahead of where the CDR3 ends, so the germline J gene completes it. The V call is TRBV11-3, the J call TRBJ1-1; a possible D gene is TRBD1 (6 bases). V was trimmed by 9 bases and J by 0 bases, leaving 17 bases between them. This CDR3 has 15 amino acids. Germline V lookup: CDR1 SGHNT, CDR2 YENEEA. The part of the CDR3 DNA that was read is TGTGCCAGAAAACAATCGGGACATTTGAACACTGAA. Protein product: CARKQSGHLNTE. The full-length CDR3 reads as CARKQSGHLNTEAFF.

For this clone: The read terminates 3 residues ahead of where the CDR3 ends, so the germline J gene completes it. The rearrangement joins TRBV7-9 to TRBJ2-1; D is unclear. The ends were cut back, 1 base at V and 7 bases at J, with 11 bases in the middle. CDR1 and CDR2 from the germline V gene are SEHNR and FQNEAQ (reference sequence). This CDR3 comprises 14 residues. The covered CDR3 bases are TGTGCCAGCAGCTTAGGGTCAGATCGTAATGAG. Protein sequence: CASSLGSDRNE. The CDR3 in its entirety is CASSLGSDRNEQFF.

A word on this clone: The sequence runs out 3 residues before the end of the CDR3; the remainder is reconstructed from the germline J gene. V gene TRBV30 combines with J gene TRBJ2-7; 7 bases fit TRBD1. CDR3 size: 13 residues. V dropped 1 base and J dropped 4; count of bases not matched to a gene: 4. Germline assignment: CDR1 GTSNPN and CDR2 SVGIG (reference sequence). The CDR3 spells CAWSDRGRYEQYF. The CDR3 DNA, read in part, is TGTGCCTGGAGTGACAGGGGTCGTTACGAG.

Concerning this clone itself: The sequenced fragment ends 3 residues before the CDR3 boundary, so the rest is inferred from the germline J gene. The V gene is TRBV20-1, the J gene TRBJ2-3, with D possibly TRBD1 on 7 matching bases. The CDR3 sequence is 14 residues long. From germline, CDR1 is DFQATT and CDR2 SNEGSKA (reference sequence). Partial CDR3 DNA: TGCAGTGCCGATACAGGGGTCGGGGGAGAGACG. Translating gives CSADTGVGGET. The full CDR3 is CSADTGVGGETQYF.

A note on this clone: The read terminates 3 residues before the CDR3 end, so the remaining end is supplied by the germline J gene. V usage is TRBV7-6 and J usage is TRBJ1-1; D ambiguous. Trimming cost V 5 bases and J 0 bases, with 16 bases left between them. The CDR3 extends over 16 amino acids. Germline V gene lookup returns CDR1 SGHVS and CDR2 FNYEAQ. Incomplete CDR3 DNA: TGTGCCAGCAGCCAAACGATCCGGCGGATGAACACTGAA. The encoded protein is CASSQTIRRMNTE. From start to end, the CDR3 is CASSQTIRRMNTEAFF.